One and the same sample provided the 31 T cell receptor beta chains below, sequenced in a study of blood T cells in healthy people across ages. The use of a sample-barcoded 5' primer and a J-beta primer mix characterized a second PCR of about 7 to 12 cycles. TCRdb fed the 5' RACE reads into MiXCR, producing one record per CDR3 protein. The sample carries about 580,000 distinct CDR3 sequences, 47% recorded once. Sequencing input: blood. The receptors were sampled from a man aged 80 or over in good health.

This clonotype was counted at least ten times. The genes are TRBV6-5 and TRBJ2-5, with 7 bases aligning to TRBD1. The CDR3 is 15 amino acids. Germline assignment: CDR1 MNHEY and CDR2 SVGAGI. The J segment lost 5 bases and the V segment lost 2 bases, leaving 8 bases of the junction unmatched. The DNA for the CDR3 is TGTGCCAGCAGTTACCGTACAGGGGTCCGTGAGACCCAGTACTTC. Its translation: CASSYRTGVRETQYF.

This chain links TRBV6-6 with TRBJ1-2; TRBD1 is a possible D gene (5 bases). V was clipped by 0 bases and J by 2 bases, with 16 bases between them. The germline CDR1 and CDR2 sequences are MNHNY and SVGAGI (reference sequence). The CDR3 has 17 residues. CDR3 coding DNA: TGTGCCAGCAGTTACTCGCCCGTGGGGCAGCCCAACTATGGCTACACCTTC. Amino acids: CASSYSPVGQPNYGYTF.

This clonotype was detected only a few times. V is TRBV4-3 and J is TRBJ2-5, with D maybe TRBD1 (6 bases). V was cut by 0 bases and J by 11 bases, with 19 bases left in between. The CDR3 length is 15 residues. Germline V gives CDR1 LGHNA, CDR2 YSLEER. The CDR3 DNA reads as TGCGCCAGCAGCCAAGATATACAGGGAATCGGGGAGCAGTACTTC. Translated, it gives CASSQDIQGIGEQYF.

The CDR3: CASSYSSGRLSGYTF. CDR3 bases: TGTGCCAGCAGTTACTCGTCAGGACGTCTATCCGGCTACACCTTC. This chain links TRBV6-2 or TRBV6-3 with TRBJ1-2; D is unclear. CDR1 is MNHEY, CDR2 SVGEGT, per germline. The CDR3 contains 15 residues. Deletions cut 0 bases from V and 8 bases from J, with 16 bases between.

The sample holds one count of this clonotype. The chain combines TRBV4-3 with TRBJ2-1; D possibly matches TRBD1 or TRBD2 (5 bases each). Germline CDR1 and CDR2: LGHNA and YSLEER. Trimming took off 1 base at V and 0 bases at J, with 16 bases between the two ends. This CDR3 is 18 amino acids long. The CDR3 loop reads CASSQVYGASSSYNEQFF. As DNA, the CDR3 is TGCGCCAGCAGCCAAGTTTACGGGGCGTCGAGCTCCTACAATGAGCAGTTCTTC.

V gene TRBV24-1 combines with J gene TRBJ2-4; 10 bases agree with TRBD1. The junction had 10 bases not matched to a gene; V was cut back by 0 bases and J by 0 bases. The CDR3 spans 20 residues. Germline CDR1 is KGHDR and CDR2 is SFDVKD. The CDR3 sequence is CATSDLRGQGSTIAKNIQYF. CDR3 bases: TGTGCCACCAGTGATTTGCGGGGACAGGGGTCAACTATAGCCAAAAACATTCAGTACTTC.

The V and J genes are TRBV20-1 and TRBJ2-1, with a possible D match to TRBD2 (6 bases). Trimming left V 3 bases short and J 13 bases short, with 13 bases between. Germline V CDR1 and CDR2: DFQATT, SNEGSKA (reference sequence). The CDR3 is 11 residues long. CDR3 residues: CSASLRETQFF. The DNA of the CDR3 is TGCAGTGCTAGTCTCCGGGAGACCCAGTTCTTC.

The chain combines TRBV27 with TRBJ1-5, with D possibly TRBD1 on 6 matching bases. This CDR3 region has 14 residues. CDR1 and CDR2 (germline): MNHEY, SMNVEV (reference sequence). Trimming removed 5 bases at V and 7 bases at J, with 15 bases between. This CDR3 is CASSPSRGHQPQHF. In DNA, the CDR3 is TGTGCCAGCAGTCCAAGCAGGGGCCACCAGCCCCAGCATTTT.

The CDR3, as DNA: TGCGCCAGCAGCTTGTTCGAGGCGTCCTACAATGAGCAGTTCTTC. It translates to CASSLFEASYNEQFF. The chain carries TRBV5-1 and TRBJ2-1; no definite D call. With 1 base removed from V and 1 base from J, the gap between germline ends came to 9 bases. The CDR3 has 15 amino acids. CDR1 is SGHRS, CDR2 YFSETQ, per germline. The full variable domain, in which reference TRBV5-1 and TRBJ2-1 provide the parts outside the CDR3, is KAGVTQTPRYLIKTRGQQVTLSCSPISGHRSVSWYQQTPGQGLQFLFEYFSETQRNKGNFPGRFSGRQFSNSRSEMNVSTLELGDSALYLCASSLFEASYNEQFFGPGTRLTVL.

The genes are TRBV5-1 and TRBJ2-1; the D gene is possibly TRBD2 (6 bases). The germline CDR1 and CDR2 sequences are SGHRS and YFSETQ. This CDR3 has 15 residues. Trimming cost V 0 bases and J 8 bases, with 15 bases left between them. CDR3 DNA: TGCGCCAGCAGCTTGGAAGGGAGGTTGGTCGATGAGCAGTTCTTC. As protein: CASSLEGRLVDEQFF.

In this sample, this clonotype turned up a few times. The chain employs TRBV20-1 and TRBJ2-1, with 15 bases that match TRBD2. This CDR3 has 15 amino acids. After removal of 5 bases from V and 4 bases from J, the junction contained 3 bases not matched to a gene. Germline CDR1 reads DFQATT; CDR2 reads SNEGSKA (reference sequence). CDR3 region: CSAGTSGRSYNEQFF. For the CDR3, the DNA is TGCAGTGCTGGGACTAGCGGGAGGTCGTACAATGAGCAGTTCTTC.

This clonotype appeared many times. The J gene is TRBJ2-5, the V gene TRBV5-1; no firm D call. Looked up from germline, CDR1 is SGHRS and CDR2 is YFSETQ. This CDR3 comprises 15 residues. The germline V and J ends were trimmed by 4 bases and 0 bases, with 13 bases remaining between them. CDR3 in amino acids: CASSLAAMYQETQYF. DNA of the CDR3: TGCGCCAGCAGCCTTGCCGCTATGTACCAAGAGACCCAGTACTTC.

The chain combines TRBV7-9 with TRBJ1-4; 10 bases align to TRBD1. The CDR3 loop spans 16 amino acids. V was pared by 5 bases and J by 7 bases, with 10 bases of the junction left unmatched. The germline V gene encodes CDR1 SEHNR and CDR2 FQNEAQ (reference sequence). The DNA for the CDR3 is TGTGCCAGCAGCGGAGGGACAGGGGCACGCGGTGAAAAACTGTTTTTT. Amino acids: CASSGGTGARGEKLFF. Full variable domain (missing parts from reference TRBV7-9 and TRBJ1-4): DTGVSQNPRHKITKRGQNVTFRCDPISEHNRLYWYRQTLGQGPEFLTYFQNEAQLEKSRLLSDRFSAERPKGSFSTLEIQRTEQGDSAMYLCASSGGTGARGEKLFFGSGTQLSVL.

The genes are TRBV20-1 and TRBJ2-5; weak D call: TRBD2 (6 bases). The germline V gene has CDR1 DFQATT and CDR2 SNEGSKA (reference sequence). V was clipped by 2 bases and J by 5 bases, with 12 bases between them. The CDR3 consists of 13 residues. This CDR3 reads CSARYEGRETQYF. The DNA of the CDR3 is TGCAGTGCTAGATATGAAGGGAGGGAGACCCAGTACTTC.

This clonotype was counted between two and nine times. The rearrangement links TRBV28 to TRBJ2-7, with 7 nucleotides matching TRBD2. This CDR3 is 15 amino acids long. With 4 bases clipped from V and 3 bases from J, the junction kept 9 bases outside the gene matches. The germline V gene encodes CDR1 MDHEN and CDR2 SYDVKM. The CDR3 reads CASSSTPGGIYEQYF. The CDR3 DNA follows: TGTGCCAGCAGTTCTACCCCGGGAGGAATCTACGAGCAGTACTTC.

The chain is built from TRBV20-1 and TRBJ1-1; the match to TRBD1 covers 7 bases. After removal of 6 bases from V and 2 bases from J, the junction contained 3 bases not matched to a gene. The V gene's germline CDR1 is DFQATT and CDR2 SNEGSKA (reference sequence). The CDR3 runs 12 residues. The CDR3 protein is CSARGSNTEAFF. CDR3 in DNA: TGCAGTGCCAGGGGGAGTAACACTGAAGCTTTCTTT.

V usage is TRBV20-1 and J usage is TRBJ2-7; D gene uncertain. Trimming stripped 0 bases from V and 4 bases from J, with 13 bases between. Germline V gives CDR1 DFQATT, CDR2 SNEGSKA (reference sequence). CDR3 length equals 14 residues. In DNA, the CDR3 is TGCAGTGCTAGAGATCCAGACGGGCCGTACGAGCAGTACTTC. It translates to CSARDPDGPYEQYF.

The chain links TRBV4-3 to TRBJ2-7; TRBD2 matches 10 bases. Germline V gene lookup returns CDR1 LGHNA and CDR2 YSLEER. The CDR3 sequence is 18 residues long. V gave up 4 bases and J gave up 2 bases; unmatched junction bases: 14. The CDR3 bases are TGCGCCAGCAGCCTTAGCACTAGCGGGGCCGGAGTCGCCTACGAGCAGTACTTC. It encodes CASSLSTSGAGVAYEQYF.

The rearrangement joins TRBV11-2 to TRBJ2-1; D may be TRBD2 (5 bases). The CDR3 extends over 16 amino acids. Germline assignment: CDR1 SGHAT and CDR2 FQNNGV. Trimming removed 4 bases from V and 3 bases from J, with 16 bases in between. CDR3 sequence (DNA): TGTGCCAGCAGCTCCGGGATCGCGGTTGGCTACAATGAGCAGTTCTTC. Protein: CASSSGIAVGYNEQFF.

This clonotype was found a few times. The rearrangement joins TRBV24-1 to TRBJ2-1, with 7 bases matching TRBD2. The J segment lost 4 bases and the V segment lost 5 bases, leaving 1 base of the junction unmatched. From germline, CDR1 is KGHDR and CDR2 SFDVKD. There are 13 residues in the CDR3. The CDR3 loop is CATSGGGYNEQFF. The CDR3 bases are TGTGCCACCAGTGGGGGGGGATACAATGAGCAGTTCTTC.

The J gene is TRBJ1-6, the V gene TRBV5-1; D is ambiguous. In germline, CDR1 is SGHRS, CDR2 YFSETQ. The CDR3 is made up of 15 amino acids. V shed 0 bases and J shed 9 bases, with 13 bases lying between them. The CDR3 bases are TGCGCCAGCAGCTTGGCTCCTGGGGAGAGTTCACCCCTCCACTTT. Encoded protein: CASSLAPGESSPLHF.

About this clonotype: The junction shows a germline mismatch at one end, possibly a read error. The chain uses TRBV7-2 and TRBJ1-2; no firm D call. The CDR3 sequence is 16 residues long. Per the germline V gene, CDR1 is SGHTA and CDR2 is FQGNSA. CDR3 in DNA: TGTGCCGGCAGCCTCACTTCCGGACGGGTCAACTATGGCTACACCTTC. Protein product: CAGSLTSGRVNYGYTF.

Remarks on this clonotype: A much larger clone lies one base from this, so it may be a read error. The chain employs TRBV5-1 and TRBJ1-2, with D perhaps matching TRBD1 (5 bases). From germline, CDR1 is SGHRS and CDR2 YFSETQ. The CDR3 sequence is 14 residues long. The CDR3 DNA reads TGCGCCAGCAGCTTGACTACAGGCTCCTATGGCTACATCTTC. It yields the protein CASSLTTGSYGYIF.

The V gene is TRBV7-2, the J gene TRBJ1-3; D is uncertain. The CDR3 consists of 14 residues. V lost 5 bases to trimming and J lost 0 bases, with 8 bases between them. The germline V gene encodes CDR1 SGHTA and CDR2 FQGNSA. Written as DNA, the CDR3 is TGTGCCAGCAGCGAAATGAGCTCTGGAAACACCATATATTTT. As protein: CASSEMSSGNTIYF.

The V call is TRBV5-1, the J call TRBJ1-5, with 8 bases lining up with TRBD1. The CDR3 consists of 13 residues. The junction had 2 bases not matched to a gene; V was cut back by 4 bases and J by 5 bases. Germline V gene data show CDR1 as SGHRS and CDR2 as YFSETQ. Written as DNA, the CDR3 is TGCGCCAGCAGCCCGACAGGGGATCAGCCCCAGCATTTT. Translation: CASSPTGDQPQHF. Using reference TRBV5-1 and TRBJ1-5 for the parts outside the CDR3, the full variable domain is KAGVTQTPRYLIKTRGQQVTLSCSPISGHRSVSWYQQTPGQGLQFLFEYFSETQRNKGNFPGRFSGRQFSNSRSEMNVSTLELGDSALYLCASSPTGDQPQHFGDGTRLSIL.

The chain uses TRBV7-2 and TRBJ2-3, with 15 bases identical to TRBD2. V lost 6 bases and J lost 6; bases outside the gene matches: 4. CDR1 and CDR2 (germline): SGHTA, FQGNSA. The CDR3 covers 15 residues. CDR3 sequence (DNA): TGTGCCAGCAGGAGGACTAGCGGGGGGGTGGATACGCAGTATTTT. Translated: CASRRTSGGVDTQYF.

V and J are TRBV7-2 and TRBJ2-7; D ambiguous. V gave up 1 base and J gave up 0 bases, with 10 bases separating them. CDR1 is SGHTA, CDR2 FQGNSA, per germline. The CDR3 is 15 residues long. The CDR3: CASSLVDGRSYEQYF. CDR3 nucleotides: TGTGCCAGCAGCTTAGTAGATGGACGCTCCTACGAGCAGTACTTC.

This rearrangement joins TRBV2 to TRBJ1-6; 8 nucleotides match TRBD1. The CDR3 covers 13 residues. The germline V gene has CDR1 SNHLY and CDR2 FYNNEI. Germline trimming cut 7 bases from V and 10 bases from J; bases unmatched to any gene: 6. Written as DNA, the CDR3 is TGTGCCAGCATAGGGGACAGGCAGTCACCCCTCCACTTT. It is translated as CASIGDRQSPLHF.

This clonotype was found a few times. This chain links TRBV20-1 with TRBJ2-3, with TRBD2 identical over 8 bases. The V gene's germline CDR1 is DFQATT and CDR2 SNEGSKA (reference sequence). V gave up 0 bases and J gave up 4 bases; unmatched junction bases: 3. The CDR3 extends over 14 amino acids. In DNA form, the CDR3 reads TGCAGTGCTAGAGACGGCGGGAGGCCAGATACGCAGTATTTT. Residues: CSARDGGRPDTQYF.

This chain links TRBV30 with TRBJ2-7; D unclear. The DNA matches TRBJ2-5 better at its end, which makes the J call doubtful. This CDR3 region has 11 residues. Germline V gene lookup returns CDR1 GTSNPN and CDR2 SVGIG (reference sequence). CDR3 in DNA: TGTGCCTGGCGATTGGAAGAGACCCAGTACTTC. Protein product: CAWRLEETQYF.

For this clonotype: A much larger clone sits a single nucleotide away, making a read error possible. V usage is TRBV7-2 and J usage is TRBJ2-1, with 7 nucleotides matching TRBD1. The germline V gene encodes CDR1 SGHTA and CDR2 FQGNSA. The CDR3 length is 13 residues. DNA of the CDR3: TGTGCCAGCAGCAGGGACAGCTACAATGAGCCGTTCTTC. Translating it yields CASSRDSYNEPFF.